One sample yielded the 6 T cell receptor beta chains listed below, sequenced in a study of T-cell memory formation after mild COVID-19. TCRdb passed the 5' RACE reads through MiXCR, listing each CDR3 protein once. The data show 410,000 or so distinct CDR3 sequences, less than 25% seen once. What was sequenced was PBMCs or a T cell subset sorted from them (not recorded which). The receptors shown here come from an adult woman who had mild COVID-19 (a few samples of this study predate the infection). Cell type and time point are not known.

This chain links TRBV2 with TRBJ2-7; possibly TRBD1 for D (6 bases). The length of the CDR3 is 13 residues. In germline, CDR1 is SNHLY, CDR2 FYNNEI. V dropped 4 bases and J dropped 3 bases, with 10 bases sitting between them. The CDR3 loop is CASSAYRDYEQYF. As DNA, the CDR3 is TGTGCCAGCAGTGCTTACAGGGACTACGAGCAGTACTTC.

This clonotype was seen once. V gene TRBV7-2 combines with J gene TRBJ1-5; D call uncertain. V shed 0 bases and J shed 0 bases, with 9 bases lying between them. Germline V lookup: CDR1 SGHTA, CDR2 FQGNSA. The CDR3 contains 16 residues. CDR3 coding DNA: TGTGCCAGCAGCTTAGCGGCGGGGATTAGCAATCAGCCCCAGCATTTT. Translation: CASSLAAGISNQPQHF.

DNA of the CDR3: TGTGCCAGCGGAAGACAGGCAAGGCACATTCAGTACTTC. This encodes CASGRQARHIQYF. The genes are TRBV6-2 or TRBV6-3 and TRBJ2-4, with a possible D match to TRBD1 (6 bases). CDR1 is MNHEY, CDR2 SVGEGT, per germline. Trimming took off 8 bases at V and 8 bases at J, with 16 bases between the two ends. CDR3 length: 13 residues.

This clonotype was detected only a few times. V usage is TRBV20-1 and J usage is TRBJ2-3, with 13 bases matching TRBD2. Germline CDR1 reads DFQATT; CDR2 reads SNEGSKA (reference sequence). J was trimmed by 2 bases and V by 5 bases; bases with no gene match: 7. The CDR3 is made up of 16 amino acids. DNA for the CDR3: TGCAGTGCTGACCTGACTAGCGGGAGGACCACAGATACGCAGTATTTT. As protein: CSADLTSGRTTDTQYF.

V is TRBV12-3 or TRBV12-4 and J is TRBJ1-1; D gene unclear. The CDR3 has 13 residues. Deletions cut 1 base from V and 6 bases from J, with 9 bases between. CDR3 loop: CASSLGGRAEAFF. In DNA, the CDR3 is TGTGCCAGCAGTTTAGGCGGGAGGGCTGAAGCTTTCTTT.

This clonotype was detected many times. The rearrangement joins TRBV11-3 to TRBJ2-7, with 8 bases matching TRBD1. Germline CDR1 reads SGHNT; CDR2 reads YENEEA. The CDR3 covers 13 residues. Trimming at V came to 2 bases and at J to 3 bases, leaving 0 bases not matched to a gene. CDR3: CASSLTGGYEQYF. The CDR3 DNA is TGTGCCAGCAGCTTAACAGGGGGCTACGAGCAGTACTTC.